This T cell receptor beta chain was profiled in a study of long-term antiretroviral therapy in people with HIV. Whole-study results and caveats: Blood was collected between 2004 and 2017, possibly under older ART regimens. The data indicate that diversity increased after ART but remained below transplant donor controls. Control repertoires displayed wider CDR3 length ranges than the HIV repertoires.

Points on this clone: Its antigen is currently unknown.

Donors each had at least one pre-ART PBMC sample and at least two post-ART ones. The germline gives CDR1 SGHRS, CDR2 YFSETQ. This CDR3 region has 15 residues. After removal of 7 bases from V and 2 bases from J, the junction contained 9 bases not matched to a gene. At the survey level, the v3.0 immunoSEQ assay was run. Sequencing used immunoSEQ multiplex PCR; TCRdb keeps in-frame clones, though not all of them. The repertoire holds 30,000 to 40,000 clones, with about 70% as singletons. This rearrangement joins TRBV5-1 to TRBJ2-1, with 7 positions matching TRBD2. The clonotype originates from a man aged 45 to 65 with HIV. Sample: unsorted PBMCs, taken 3 years after starting antiretroviral therapy. CDR3 in amino acids: CASGREVAAYNEQFF. In DNA form, the CDR3 reads TGCGCCAGCGGTCGGGAGGTAGCGGCCTACAATGAGCAGTTCTTC.